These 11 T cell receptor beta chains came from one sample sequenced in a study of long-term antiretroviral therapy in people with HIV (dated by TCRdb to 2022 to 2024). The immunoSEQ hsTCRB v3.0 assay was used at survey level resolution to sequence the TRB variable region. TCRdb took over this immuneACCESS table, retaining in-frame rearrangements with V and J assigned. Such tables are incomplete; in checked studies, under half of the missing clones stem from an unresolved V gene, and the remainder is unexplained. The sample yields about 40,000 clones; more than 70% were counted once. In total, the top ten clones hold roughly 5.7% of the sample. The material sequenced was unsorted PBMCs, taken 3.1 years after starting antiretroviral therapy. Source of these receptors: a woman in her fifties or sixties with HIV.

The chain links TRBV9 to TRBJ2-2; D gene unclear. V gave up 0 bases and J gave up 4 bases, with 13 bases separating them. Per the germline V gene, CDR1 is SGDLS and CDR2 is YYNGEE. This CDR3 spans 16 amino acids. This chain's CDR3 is CASSVAGRSGTGELFF. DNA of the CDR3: TGTGCCAGCAGCGTAGCTGGAAGATCCGGCACCGGGGAGCTGTTTTTT.

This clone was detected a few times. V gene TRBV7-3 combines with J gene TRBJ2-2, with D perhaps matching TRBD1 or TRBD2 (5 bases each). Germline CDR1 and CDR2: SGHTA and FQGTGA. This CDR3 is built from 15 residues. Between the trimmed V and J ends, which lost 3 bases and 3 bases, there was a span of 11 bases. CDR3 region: CASSLRGGDTGELFF. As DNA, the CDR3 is TGTGCCAGCAGCTTGCGTGGGGGAGACACCGGGGAGCTGTTTTTT.

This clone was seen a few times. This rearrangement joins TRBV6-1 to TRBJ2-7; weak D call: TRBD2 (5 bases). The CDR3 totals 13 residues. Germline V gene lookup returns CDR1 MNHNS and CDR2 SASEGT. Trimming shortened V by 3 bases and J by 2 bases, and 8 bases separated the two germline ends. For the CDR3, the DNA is TGTGCCAGCAGTGACCCGGGAACCTACGAGCAGTACTTC. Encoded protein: CASSDPGTYEQYF.

The CDR3 nucleotides are TGTGCCAGCAGCGTCGAAGATAGGGACACCATATATTTT. Translation gives CASSVEDRDTIYF. This sequence joins TRBV9 and TRBJ1-3; D remains unclear. Germline-derived CDR1 and CDR2 are SGDLS and YYNGEE. The CDR3 is 13 residues long. The V end was cut by 2 bases, the J end by 8 bases, with 11 bases between.

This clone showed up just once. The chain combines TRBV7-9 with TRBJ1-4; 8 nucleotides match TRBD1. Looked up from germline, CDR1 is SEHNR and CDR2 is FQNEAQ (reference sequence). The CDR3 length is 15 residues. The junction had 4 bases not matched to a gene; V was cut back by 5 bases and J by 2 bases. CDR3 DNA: TGTGCCAGCAGCCCCCGGGACAGGACTAATGAAAAACTGTTTTTT. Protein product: CASSPRDRTNEKLFF.

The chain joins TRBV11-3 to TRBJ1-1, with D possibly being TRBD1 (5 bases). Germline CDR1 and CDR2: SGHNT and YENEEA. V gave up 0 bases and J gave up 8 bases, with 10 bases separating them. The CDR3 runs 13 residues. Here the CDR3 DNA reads TGTGCCAGCAGCTTAGACGGAGGGACCGAAGCTTTCTTT. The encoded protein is CASSLDGGTEAFF.

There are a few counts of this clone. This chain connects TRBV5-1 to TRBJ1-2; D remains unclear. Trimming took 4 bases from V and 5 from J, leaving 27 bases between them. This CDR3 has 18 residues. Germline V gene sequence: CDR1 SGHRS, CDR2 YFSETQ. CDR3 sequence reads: CASSRAHPLDGSSYGYTF. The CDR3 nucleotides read TGCGCCAGCAGCCGCGCCCATCCCCTGGACGGGTCTTCATATGGCTACACCTTC.

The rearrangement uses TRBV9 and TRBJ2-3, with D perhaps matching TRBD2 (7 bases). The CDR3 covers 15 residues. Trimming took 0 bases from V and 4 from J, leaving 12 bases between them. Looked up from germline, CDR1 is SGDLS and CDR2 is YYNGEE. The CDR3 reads CASSVDRGASDTQYF. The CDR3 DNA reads TGTGCCAGCAGCGTAGACCGGGGGGCCTCAGATACGCAGTATTTT.

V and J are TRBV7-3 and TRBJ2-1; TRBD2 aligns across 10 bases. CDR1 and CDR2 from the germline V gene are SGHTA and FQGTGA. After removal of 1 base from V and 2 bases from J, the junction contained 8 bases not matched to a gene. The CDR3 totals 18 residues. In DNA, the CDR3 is TGTGCCAGCAGCTTAAACCCATTAGCGGGGGGCCCCTACAATGAGCAGTTCTTC. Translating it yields CASSLNPLAGGPYNEQFF.

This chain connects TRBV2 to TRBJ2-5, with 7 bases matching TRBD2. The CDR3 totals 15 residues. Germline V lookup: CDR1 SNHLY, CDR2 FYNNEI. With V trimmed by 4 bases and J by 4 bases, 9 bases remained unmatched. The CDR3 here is CASSASKRGRETQYF. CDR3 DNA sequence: TGTGCCAGCAGTGCTAGTAAGCGGGGACGAGAGACCCAGTACTTC.

CDR3 nucleotide sequence: TGTGCCAGCAGTTACTCGCCAGGGGGCCTGAACACTGAAGCTTTCTTT. It specifies CASSYSPGGLNTEAFF. The chain is built from TRBV6-5 and TRBJ1-1; TRBD1 matches at 8 bases. The J segment lost 0 bases and the V segment lost 0 bases, leaving 3 bases of the junction unmatched. The CDR3 totals 16 residues. The germline CDR1 and CDR2 sequences are MNHEY and SVGAGI.